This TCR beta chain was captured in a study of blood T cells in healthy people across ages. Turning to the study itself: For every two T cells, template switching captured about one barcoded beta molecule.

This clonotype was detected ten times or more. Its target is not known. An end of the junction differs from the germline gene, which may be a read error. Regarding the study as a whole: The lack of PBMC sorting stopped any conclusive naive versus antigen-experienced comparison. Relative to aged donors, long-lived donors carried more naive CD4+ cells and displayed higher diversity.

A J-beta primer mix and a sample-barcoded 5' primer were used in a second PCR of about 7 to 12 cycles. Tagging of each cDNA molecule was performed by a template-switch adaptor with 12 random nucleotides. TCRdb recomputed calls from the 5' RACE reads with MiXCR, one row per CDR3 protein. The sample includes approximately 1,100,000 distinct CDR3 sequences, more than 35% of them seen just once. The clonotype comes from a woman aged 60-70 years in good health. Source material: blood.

Written as DNA, the CDR3 is TGCGCCAGCAGTCCGGGACTAGCGGGCCAAGAGACCCAGTACTTC. It codes for CASSPGLAGQETQYF. The V call is TRBV12-3 or TRBV12-4, the J call TRBJ2-5, with 12 positions matching TRBD2. The CDR3 totals 15 residues.